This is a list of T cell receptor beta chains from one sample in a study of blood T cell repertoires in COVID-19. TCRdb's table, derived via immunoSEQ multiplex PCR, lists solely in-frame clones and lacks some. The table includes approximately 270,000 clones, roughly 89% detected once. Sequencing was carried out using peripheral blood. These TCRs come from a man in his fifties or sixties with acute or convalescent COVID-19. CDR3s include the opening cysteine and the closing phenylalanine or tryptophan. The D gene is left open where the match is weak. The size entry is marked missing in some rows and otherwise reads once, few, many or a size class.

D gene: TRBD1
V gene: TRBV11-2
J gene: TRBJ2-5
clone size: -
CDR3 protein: CASSLRQVRGYQETQYF
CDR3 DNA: TGTGCCAGCAGCTTACGACAGGTCAGGGGGTACCAAGAGACCCAGTACTTC

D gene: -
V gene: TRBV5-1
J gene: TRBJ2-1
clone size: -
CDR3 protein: CASSRGAGNEQFF
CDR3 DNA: TGCGCCAGCAGCCGGGGGGCAGGCAATGAGCAGTTCTTC

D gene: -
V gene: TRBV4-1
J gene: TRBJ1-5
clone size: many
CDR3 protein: CASSPRGLGQPQHF
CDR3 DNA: TGCGCCAGCAGCCCGCGGGGTTTGGGTCAGCCCCAGCATTTT

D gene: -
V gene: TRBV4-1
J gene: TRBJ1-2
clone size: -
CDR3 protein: CASSQDGRRGYGYTF
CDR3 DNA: TGCGCCAGCAGCCAAGATGGGCGGAGGGGCTATGGCTACACCTTC

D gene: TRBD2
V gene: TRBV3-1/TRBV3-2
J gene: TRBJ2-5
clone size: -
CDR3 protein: CASSHFGAGERETQYF
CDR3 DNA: TGTGCCAGCAGCCACTTCGGAGCGGGGGAACGGGAGACCCAGTACTTC

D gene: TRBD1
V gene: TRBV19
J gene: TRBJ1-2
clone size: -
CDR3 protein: CASSLRQGLAGYTF
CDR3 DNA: TGTGCCAGTAGCCTCCGACAGGGACTGGCTGGCTACACCTTC

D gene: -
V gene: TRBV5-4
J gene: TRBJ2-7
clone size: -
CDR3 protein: CASSLGAPSYEQYF
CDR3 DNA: TGTGCCAGCAGCTTGGGGGCCCCTTCCTACGAGCAGTACTTC

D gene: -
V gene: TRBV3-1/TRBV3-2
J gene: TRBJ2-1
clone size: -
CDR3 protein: CASSQSQGGDNEQFF
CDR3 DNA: TGTGCCAGCAGCCAATCGCAGGGTGGGGACAATGAGCAGTTCTTC

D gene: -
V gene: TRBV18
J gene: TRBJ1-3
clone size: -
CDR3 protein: CASSPETDTIYF
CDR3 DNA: TGTGCCAGCTCACCAGAAACGGACACCATATATTTT

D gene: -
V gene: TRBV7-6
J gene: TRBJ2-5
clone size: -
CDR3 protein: CASSLSFFRDNQETQYF
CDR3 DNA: TGTGCCAGCAGCTTATCCTTTTTCCGTGACAACCAAGAGACCCAGTACTTC

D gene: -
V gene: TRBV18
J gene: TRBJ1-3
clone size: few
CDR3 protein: CASSKESAGAGGNTIYF
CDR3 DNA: TGTGCCAGCTCCAAGGAGTCGGCAGGGGCAGGAGGAAACACCATATATTTT